This T cell receptor beta chain is from a study of cytomegalovirus exposure and HLA in healthy donors. Study-level points and caveats: According to a later analysis, most TCR beta chains associated with CMV appeared HLA-restricted.

The PCR employed 60 Vbeta primers together with 13 Jbeta primers. Libraries were prepared by immunoSEQ multiplex PCR; TCRdb keeps only in-frame clonotypes and omits some of them. The sample contains 150,000 to 200,000 clones, around four fifths of which appear only once. Comments on this clone: Its antigen is unknown.

The CDR3 runs to 15 residues. Germline V lookup: CDR1 SEHNR, CDR2 FQNEAQ (reference sequence). The ends lost 4 bases at V and 3 bases at J; junction bases unmatched: 8. This chain joins TRBV7-9 and TRBJ2-5, with TRBD2 matching 7 bases. Sequenced material: PBMCs. This receptor was obtained from a woman aged 45-59 years in good health and CMV-seropositive. The CDR3 DNA is TGTGCCAGCAGCTCTTGGCGGGGGATGAAAGAGACCCAGTACTTC. Encoded protein: CASSSWRGMKETQYF.